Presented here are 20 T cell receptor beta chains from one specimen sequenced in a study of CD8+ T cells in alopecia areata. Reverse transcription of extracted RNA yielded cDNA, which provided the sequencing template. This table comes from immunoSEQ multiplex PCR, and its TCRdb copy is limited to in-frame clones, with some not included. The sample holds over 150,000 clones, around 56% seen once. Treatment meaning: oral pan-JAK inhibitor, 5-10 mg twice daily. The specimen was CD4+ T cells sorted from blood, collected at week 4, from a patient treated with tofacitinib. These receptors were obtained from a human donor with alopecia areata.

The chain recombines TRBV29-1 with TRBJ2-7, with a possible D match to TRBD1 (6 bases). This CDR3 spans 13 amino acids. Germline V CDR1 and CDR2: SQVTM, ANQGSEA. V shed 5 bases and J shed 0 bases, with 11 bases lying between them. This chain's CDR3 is CSVTGTVSYEQYF. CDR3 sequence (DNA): TGCAGCGTTACAGGGACGGTCTCCTACGAGCAGTACTTC.

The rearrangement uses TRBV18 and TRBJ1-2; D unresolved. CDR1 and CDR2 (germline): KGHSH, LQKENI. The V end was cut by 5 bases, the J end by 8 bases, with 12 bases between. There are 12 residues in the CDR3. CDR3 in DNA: TGTGCCAGCTCAACCCTAGAGAGCGGCTACACCTTC. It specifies CASSTLESGYTF.

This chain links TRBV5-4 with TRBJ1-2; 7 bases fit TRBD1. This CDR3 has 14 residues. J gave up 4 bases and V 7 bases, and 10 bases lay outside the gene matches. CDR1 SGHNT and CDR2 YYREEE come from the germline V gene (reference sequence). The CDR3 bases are TGTGCCAGCGGTTCAGCAGGGGGTGGCTATGGCTACACCTTC. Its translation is CASGSAGGGYGYTF.

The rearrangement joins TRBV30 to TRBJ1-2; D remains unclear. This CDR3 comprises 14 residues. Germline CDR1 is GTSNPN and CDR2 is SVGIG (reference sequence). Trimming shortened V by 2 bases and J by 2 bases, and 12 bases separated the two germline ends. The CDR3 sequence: CAWSQHGANYGYTF. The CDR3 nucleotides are TGTGCCTGGAGTCAACACGGTGCCAACTATGGCTACACCTTC.

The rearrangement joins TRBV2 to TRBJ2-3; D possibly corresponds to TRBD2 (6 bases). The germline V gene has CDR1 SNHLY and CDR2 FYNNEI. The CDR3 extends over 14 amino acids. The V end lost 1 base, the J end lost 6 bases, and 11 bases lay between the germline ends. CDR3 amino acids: CASSEGLRGDTQYF. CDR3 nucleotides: TGTGCCAGCAGTGAAGGGCTCCGGGGGGATACGCAGTATTTT. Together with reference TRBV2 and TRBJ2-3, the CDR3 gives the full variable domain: EPEVTQTPSHQVTQMGQEVILRCVPISNHLYFYWYRQILGQKVEFLVSFYNNEISEKSEIFDDQFSVERPDGSNFTLKIRSTKLEDSAMYFCASSEGLRGDTQYFGPGTRLTVL.

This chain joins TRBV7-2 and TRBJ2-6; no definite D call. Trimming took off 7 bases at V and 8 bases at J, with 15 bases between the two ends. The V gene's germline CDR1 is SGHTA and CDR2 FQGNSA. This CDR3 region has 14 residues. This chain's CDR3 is CASTLLPLPNVLTF. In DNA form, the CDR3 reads TGTGCCAGCACTCTGTTGCCCCTGCCCAACGTCCTGACTTTC.

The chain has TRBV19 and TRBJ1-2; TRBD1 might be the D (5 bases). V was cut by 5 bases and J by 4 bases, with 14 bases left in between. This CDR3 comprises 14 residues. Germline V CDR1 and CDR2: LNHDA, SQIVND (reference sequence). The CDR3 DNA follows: TGTGCCAGTAGTGATCAGGGATCCGGCTATGGCTACACCTTC. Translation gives CASSDQGSGYGYTF.

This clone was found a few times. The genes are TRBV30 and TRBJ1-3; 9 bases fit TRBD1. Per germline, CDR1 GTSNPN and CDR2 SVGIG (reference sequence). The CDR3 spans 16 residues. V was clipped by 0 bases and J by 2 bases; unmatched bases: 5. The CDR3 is CAWSVLRTGAGNTIYF. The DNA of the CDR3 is TGTGCCTGGAGTGTTTTGAGGACAGGGGCTGGAAACACCATATATTTT.

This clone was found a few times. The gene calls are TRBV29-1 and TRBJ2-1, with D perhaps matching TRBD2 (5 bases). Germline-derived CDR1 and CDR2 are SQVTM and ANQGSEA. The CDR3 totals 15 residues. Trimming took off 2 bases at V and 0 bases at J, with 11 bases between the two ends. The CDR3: CSVEPRDRSYNEQFF. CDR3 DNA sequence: TGCAGCGTTGAACCCCGGGATCGCTCCTACAATGAGCAGTTCTTC.

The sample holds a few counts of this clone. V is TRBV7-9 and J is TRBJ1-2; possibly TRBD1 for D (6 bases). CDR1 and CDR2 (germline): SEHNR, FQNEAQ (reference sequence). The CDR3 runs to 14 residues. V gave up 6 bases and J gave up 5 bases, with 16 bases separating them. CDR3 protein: CASSTGGGRYGYTF. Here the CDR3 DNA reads TGTGCCAGCAGTACCGGAGGGGGGAGGTATGGCTACACCTTC. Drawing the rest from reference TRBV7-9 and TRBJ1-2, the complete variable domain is DTGVSQNPRHKITKRGQNVTFRCDPISEHNRLYWYRQTLGQGPEFLTYFQNEAQLEKSRLLSDRFSAERPKGSFSTLEIQRTEQGDSAMYLCASSTGGGRYGYTFGSGTRLTVV.

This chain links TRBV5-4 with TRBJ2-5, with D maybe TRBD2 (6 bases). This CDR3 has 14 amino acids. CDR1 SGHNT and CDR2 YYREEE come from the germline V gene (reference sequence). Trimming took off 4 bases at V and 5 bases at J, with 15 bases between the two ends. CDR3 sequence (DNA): TGTGCCAGCAGCCGCCGGAGGGCCGGGGAGACCCAGTACTTC. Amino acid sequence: CASSRRRAGETQYF.

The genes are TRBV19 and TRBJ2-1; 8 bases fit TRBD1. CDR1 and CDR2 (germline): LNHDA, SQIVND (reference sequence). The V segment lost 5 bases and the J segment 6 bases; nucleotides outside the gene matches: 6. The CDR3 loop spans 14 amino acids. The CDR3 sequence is CASSPSTGVNEQFF. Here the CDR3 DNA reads TGTGCCAGTAGTCCGTCGACAGGGGTCAATGAGCAGTTCTTC. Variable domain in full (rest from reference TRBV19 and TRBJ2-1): DGGITQSPKYLFRKEGQNVTLSCEQNLNHDAMYWYRQDPGQGLRLIYYSQIVNDFQKGDIAEGYSVSREKKESFPLTVTSAQKNPTAFYLCASSPSTGVNEQFFGPGTRLTVL.

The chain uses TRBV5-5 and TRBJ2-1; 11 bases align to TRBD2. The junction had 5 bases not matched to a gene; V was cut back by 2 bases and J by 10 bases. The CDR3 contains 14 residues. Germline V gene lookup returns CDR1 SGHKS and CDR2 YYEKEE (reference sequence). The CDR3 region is CASSFLSGRGEQFF. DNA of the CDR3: TGTGCCAGCAGCTTCCTTAGCGGGAGGGGGGAGCAGTTCTTC. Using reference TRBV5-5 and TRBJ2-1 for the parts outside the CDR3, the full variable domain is DAGVTQSPTHLIKTRGQQVTLRCSPISGHKSVSWYQQVLGQGPQFIFQYYEKEERGRGNFPDRFSARQFPNYSSELNVNALLLGDSALYLCASSFLSGRGEQFFGPGTRLTVL.

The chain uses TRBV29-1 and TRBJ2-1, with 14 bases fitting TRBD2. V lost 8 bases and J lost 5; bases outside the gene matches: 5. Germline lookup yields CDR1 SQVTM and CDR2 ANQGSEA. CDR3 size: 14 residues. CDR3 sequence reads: CSTGGLAGDNEQFF. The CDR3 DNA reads TGCAGCACGGGGGGACTAGCGGGAGACAATGAGCAGTTCTTC.

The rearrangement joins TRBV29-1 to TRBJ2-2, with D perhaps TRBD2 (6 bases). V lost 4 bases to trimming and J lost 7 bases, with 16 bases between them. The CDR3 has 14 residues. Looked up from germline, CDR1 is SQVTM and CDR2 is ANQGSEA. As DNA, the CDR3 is TGCAGCGTTGCGAATAGACGGGGGTTCGGGGAGCTGTTTTTT. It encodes CSVANRRGFGELFF.

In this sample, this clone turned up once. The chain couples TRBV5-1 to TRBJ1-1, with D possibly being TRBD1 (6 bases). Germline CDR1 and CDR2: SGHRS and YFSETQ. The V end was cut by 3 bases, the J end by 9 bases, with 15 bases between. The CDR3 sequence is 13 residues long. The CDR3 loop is CASSSVPGQKAFF. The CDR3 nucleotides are TGCGCCAGCAGCTCTGTACCGGGACAAAAAGCTTTCTTT.

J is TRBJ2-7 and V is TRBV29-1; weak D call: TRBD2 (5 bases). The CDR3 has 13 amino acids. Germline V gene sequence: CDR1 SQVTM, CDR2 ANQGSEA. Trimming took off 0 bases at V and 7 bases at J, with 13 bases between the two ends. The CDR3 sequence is CSVEDNGRAEQYF. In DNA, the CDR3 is TGCAGCGTTGAAGACAATGGGCGGGCGGAGCAGTACTTC.

The CDR3 here is CASSLEGGQNTEAFF. CDR3 DNA sequence: TGTGCCAGCAGCTTAGAGGGAGGACAGAACACTGAAGCTTTCTTT. The chain joins TRBV11-2 to TRBJ1-1; the D gene is possibly TRBD1 (5 bases). The CDR3 consists of 15 residues. Germline assignment: CDR1 SGHAT and CDR2 FQNNGV. Between the trimmed V and J ends, which lost 0 bases and 1 base, there was a span of 9 bases.

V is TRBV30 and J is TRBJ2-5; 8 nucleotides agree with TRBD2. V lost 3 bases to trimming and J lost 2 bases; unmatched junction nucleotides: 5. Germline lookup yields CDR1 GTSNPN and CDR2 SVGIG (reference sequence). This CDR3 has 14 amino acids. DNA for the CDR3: TGTGCCTGGAGCATTACTAGCGGTCAAGAGACCCAGTACTTC. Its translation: CAWSITSGQETQYF.

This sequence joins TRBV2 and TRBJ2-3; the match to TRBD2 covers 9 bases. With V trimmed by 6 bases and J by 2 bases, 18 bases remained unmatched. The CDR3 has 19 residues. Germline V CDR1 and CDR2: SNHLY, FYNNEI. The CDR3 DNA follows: TGTGCCAGCAGGAGGCGAGGAGCTAGCGGGAAAGTAGTCACAGATACGCAGTATTTT. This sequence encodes CASRRRGASGKVVTDTQYF.